This T cell receptor (beta chain) comes out of a study of T-cell reconstitution after alpha-beta-depleted transplantation in children. Molecular barcoding with unique molecular identifiers was used for the TCRbeta library. TCRdb itself ran the PCR reads through MiXCR, one entry per CDR3 protein. This sample has about 870,000 distinct CDR3 sequences, with 15% to 20% found just once. The J segment lost 6 bases and the V segment lost 4 bases, leaving 7 bases of the junction unmatched. Germline V gene data show CDR1 as SGHRS and CDR2 as YFSETQ. This CDR3 is built from 14 residues. This chain links TRBV5-1 with TRBJ2-3, with 8 bases aligning to TRBD2. The input for sequencing was PBMCs, mostly from graft donor cells, taken 360 days after TCRalphabeta/CD19-depleted stem cell transplant. The TCR originated in a male patient between 5 and 17 years old who had a stem cell transplant for acute lymphoblastic leukemia, so the T cells may come from the graft donor. CDR3 region: CASSPQTSVDTQYF. Written as DNA, the CDR3 is TGCGCCAGCAGCCCGCAGACTAGCGTGGATACGCAGTATTTT.